Shown below are 18 T cell receptor beta chains from a single sample sequenced in a study of blood T cell repertoires in COVID-19. Clones were sequenced by immunoSEQ multiplex PCR, and TCRdb holds only the in-frame ones, with some missing. The table lists approximately 22,000 clones, roughly 73% of them singletons. Sequenced material: peripheral blood. The receptors come from a human donor in a cohort sampled during active or convalescent COVID-19.

The rearrangement joins TRBV19 to TRBJ2-3, with TRBD2 matching 11 bases. Germline V gene data show CDR1 as LNHDA and CDR2 as SQIVND (reference sequence). Trimming took 5 bases from V and 0 from J; bases not matched to a gene: 7. CDR3 length: 17 amino acids. The CDR3 DNA follows: TGTGCCAGTAGTGCCAGACTAGCGGGACTGAGCACAGATACGCAGTATTTT. It translates to CASSARLAGLSTDTQYF.

The chain couples TRBV30 to TRBJ1-4; possible D gene TRBD1, 5 bases. The CDR3 covers 11 residues. Deletions cut 3 bases from V and 14 bases from J, with 13 bases between. Germline V gene sequence: CDR1 GTSNPN, CDR2 SVGIG (reference sequence). The CDR3 protein is CAWSRPKGLFF. DNA for the CDR3: TGTGCCTGGAGCCGGCCGAAGGGGCTGTTTTTT.

V and J are TRBV3-1 (or the pseudogene TRBV3-2) and TRBJ1-3; TRBD1 is a possible D gene (6 bases). Trimming removed 2 bases from V and 4 bases from J, with 15 bases in between. CDR1 and CDR2 (germline): LGHDT, YNNKEL (reference sequence). The CDR3 has 16 residues. DNA for the CDR3: TGTGCCAGCAGCCAACAGACGGGGGGCTGGGGAAACACCATATATTTT. Translated, it gives CASSQQTGGWGNTIYF.

The chain joins TRBV24-1 to TRBJ2-1; 9 bases map to TRBD2. Germline lookup yields CDR1 KGHDR and CDR2 SFDVKD. Trimming at V came to 3 bases and at J to 6 bases, leaving 5 bases not matched to a gene. The CDR3 contains 15 residues. CDR3 in amino acids: CATSDPFSGSNEQFF. CDR3 nucleotides: TGTGCCACCAGTGATCCTTTTAGCGGGAGCAATGAGCAGTTCTTC.

This rearrangement joins TRBV6-6 to TRBJ2-1; 7 bases map to TRBD2. The CDR3 contains 13 residues. V gave up 7 bases and J gave up 6 bases; unmatched junction bases: 6. CDR1 is MNHNY, CDR2 SVGAGI, per germline (reference sequence). CDR3 coding DNA: TGTGCCAGCACTCAGACTAGCCCCAATGAGCAGTTCTTC. As protein: CASTQTSPNEQFF.

This clone was counted once. The chain is built from TRBV27 and TRBJ1-2; tentative D call: TRBD1 (5 bases). Germline-derived CDR1 and CDR2 are MNHEY and SMNVEV (reference sequence). Trimming shortened V by 2 bases and J by 7 bases, and 11 bases separated the two germline ends. CDR3 length equals 13 residues. CDR3: CASSLISGSGYTF. For the CDR3, the DNA is TGTGCCAGCAGTTTAATATCAGGGTCTGGCTACACCTTC.

Only one count was recorded for this clone. CDR3 sequence reads: CASSPRSGTGVREQYF. CDR3 sequence (DNA): TGTGCCAGCAGTCCAAGATCGGGGACAGGGGTTCGCGAGCAGTACTTC. The chain uses TRBV28 and TRBJ2-7, with TRBD1 identical over 10 bases. CDR1 is MDHEN and CDR2 is SYDVKM in the germline V gene. There are 16 residues in the CDR3. After removal of 5 bases from V and 6 bases from J, the junction contained 13 bases not matched to a gene.

J is TRBJ2-1 and V is TRBV6-2 or TRBV6-3, with a tentative D call TRBD1 (6 bases). The V gene lost 2 bases and the J gene lost 9 bases, with 8 bases spanning the gap. Germline V gene data show CDR1 as MNHEY and CDR2 as SVGEGT. The CDR3 spans 12 residues. The CDR3 protein is CASSYIGGEQFF. The CDR3 region has the DNA TGTGCCAGCAGTTACATAGGGGGTGAGCAGTTCTTC.

The count of this clone is one. This chain connects TRBV2 to TRBJ2-2; the D is unclear. The CDR3 is made up of 14 amino acids. The V end was cut by 4 bases, the J end by 5 bases, with 11 bases between. Looked up from germline, CDR1 is SNHLY and CDR2 is FYNNEI. For the CDR3, the DNA is TGTGCCAGCAGTGGATCGGTTCGGACCGGGGAGCTGTTTTTT. Amino acids: CASSGSVRTGELFF.

The J gene is TRBJ2-3, the V gene TRBV19, with D hard to call. Germline CDR1 LNHDA, CDR2 SQIVND (reference sequence). Trimming pared 10 bases from V and 0 bases from J, leaving 14 bases between. CDR3 length: 14 amino acids. In nucleotides, the CDR3 is TGTGCCACTTCCTTTGGAGTTAGCACAGATACGCAGTATTTT. This gives the protein CATSFGVSTDTQYF.

This sequence joins TRBV25-1 and TRBJ1-2, with unresolved D. Germline CDR1 and CDR2: MGHDK and SYGVNS. V shed 4 bases and J shed 7 bases, with 13 bases lying between them. This CDR3 spans 13 amino acids. The CDR3 DNA is TGTGCCAGCAGTGTTGCGGGAGTTTCTGGCTACACCTTC. This translates into CASSVAGVSGYTF.

The rearrangement uses TRBV28 and TRBJ2-7, with D perhaps TRBD2 (5 bases). This CDR3 comprises 12 residues. Germline V gene data show CDR1 as MDHEN and CDR2 as SYDVKM. The germline V and J ends were trimmed by 3 bases and 3 bases, with 6 bases remaining between them. In DNA, the CDR3 is TGTGCCAGCAGTTTGGCGGGCTACGAGCAGTACTTC. Its protein product is CASSLAGYEQYF.

This chain uses TRBV7-2 with TRBJ2-7; 8 nucleotides match TRBD1. CDR1 and CDR2 (germline): SGHTA, FQGNSA. The V and J ends lost 2 bases and 6 bases, in that order; junction bases with no gene match: 9. This CDR3 has 15 amino acids. CDR3 amino acids: CASSLQGQVVSEQYF. The CDR3, as DNA: TGTGCCAGCAGCTTACAGGGACAGGTCGTAAGCGAGCAGTACTTC.

The chain is built from TRBV6-2 or TRBV6-3 and TRBJ2-7; 9 bases are a match to TRBD2. Germline lookup yields CDR1 MNHEY and CDR2 SVGEGT. The CDR3 sequence is 16 residues long. V shed 2 bases and J 3 bases; nucleotides not matched to a gene: 8. The CDR3 DNA sequence: TGTGCCAGCAGTTACCCAAGACTAGCGGTCCACTACGAGCAGTACTTC. Amino acids: CASSYPRLAVHYEQYF.

This clone has only a few counts. Other DNA sequences in the sample encode the same CDR3. The chain carries TRBV27 and TRBJ1-2; TRBD1 matches 9 bases. J gave up 2 bases and V 3 bases, and 1 base lay outside the gene matches. The germline gives CDR1 MNHEY, CDR2 SMNVEV (reference sequence). The CDR3 sequence is 14 residues long. The CDR3 DNA reads TGTGCCAGCAGTTTTGGGACAGGGAACTATGGCTACACCTTC. This translates into CASSFGTGNYGYTF.

The gene calls are TRBV7-9 and TRBJ2-3, with 8 positions matching TRBD1. Germline lookup yields CDR1 SEHNR and CDR2 FQNEAQ (reference sequence). The trim removed 5 bases at V and 0 bases at J, leaving 13 bases unmatched. This CDR3 spans 18 amino acids. CDR3 loop: CASSPGGWPLESTDTQYF. The CDR3 DNA reads as TGTGCCAGCAGCCCAGGGGGCTGGCCTCTAGAGAGCACAGATACGCAGTATTTT. The full variable domain, completed using reference TRBV7-9 and TRBJ2-3, is DTGVSQNPRHKITKRGQNVTFRCDPISEHNRLYWYRQTLGQGPEFLTYFQNEAQLEKSRLLSDRFSAERPKGSFSTLEIQRTEQGDSAMYLCASSPGGWPLESTDTQYFGPGTRLTVL.

This chain joins TRBV9 and TRBJ2-1, with 7 positions matching TRBD2. V shed 4 bases, J shed 3 bases, and the junction held 7 bases outside the gene matches. The CDR3 loop spans 15 amino acids. CDR1 is SGDLS and CDR2 is YYNGEE in the germline V gene. The DNA for the CDR3 is TGTGCCAGCAGCCCCGGGGCTAGCGGCTACAATGAGCAGTTCTTC. This sequence encodes CASSPGASGYNEQFF.

This clone came up once. This chain joins TRBV6-1 and TRBJ1-5; D ambiguous. V lost 4 bases and J lost 0, with 16 bases in between. This CDR3 has 17 residues. CDR1 is MNHNS and CDR2 is SASEGT in the germline V gene. CDR3: CASSGGLPFGSNQPQHF. As DNA, the CDR3 is TGTGCCAGCAGTGGCGGACTCCCTTTTGGTAGCAATCAGCCCCAGCATTTT.